Sequencing of this T cell receptor beta chain was carried out in a study of blood T cell repertoires in COVID-19. The wider study: The study drew acute and convalescent COVID-19 samples from the United States, Italy and Spain. PBMCs, B-cell-depleted T cells, or T cells provided the cDNA or gDNA that made up the material.

This clone turned up a few times. Per the original data handling: Reference gene primer amplification gave estimated nucleated cell counts. Using immunoSEQ multiplex PCR, the repertoire was profiled, and TCRdb retains in-frame clones only, with some absent. V, J and clone size derive from that table, while D and trimming were established from the DNA sequence. The repertoire holds 70,000 to 75,000 clones, with roughly 76% as singletons. The germline CDR1 and CDR2 sequences are SNHLY and FYNNEI. CDR3 length: 15 amino acids. Trimming removed 5 bases at V and 3 bases at J, with 14 bases between. The source of this sequence is a woman in her 70s with acute or convalescent COVID-19. The chain has TRBV2 and TRBJ1-5, with D perhaps matching TRBD1 (6 bases). Sequencing input: peripheral blood. The CDR3 coding sequence is TGTGCCAGCAGTCGTTCCGGGACATCCAATCAGCCCCAGCATTTT. Amino acid sequence: CASSRSGTSNQPQHF.